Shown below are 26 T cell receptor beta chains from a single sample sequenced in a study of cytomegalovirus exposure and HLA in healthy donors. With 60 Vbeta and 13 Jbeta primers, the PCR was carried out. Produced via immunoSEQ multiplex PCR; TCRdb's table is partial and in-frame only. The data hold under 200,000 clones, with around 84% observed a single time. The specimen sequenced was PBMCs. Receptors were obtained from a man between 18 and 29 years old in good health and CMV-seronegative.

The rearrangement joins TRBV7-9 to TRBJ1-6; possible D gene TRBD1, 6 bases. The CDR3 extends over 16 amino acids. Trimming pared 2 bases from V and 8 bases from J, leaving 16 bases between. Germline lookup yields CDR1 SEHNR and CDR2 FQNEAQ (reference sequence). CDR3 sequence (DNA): TGTGCCAGCAGCTTAAGGGCAGGGGCGATACATTCACCCCTCCACTTT. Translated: CASSLRAGAIHSPLHF.

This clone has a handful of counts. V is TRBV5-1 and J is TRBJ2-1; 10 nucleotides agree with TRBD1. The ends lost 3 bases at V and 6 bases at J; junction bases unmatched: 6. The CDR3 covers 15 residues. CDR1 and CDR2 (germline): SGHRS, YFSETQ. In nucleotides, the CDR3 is TGCGCCAGCAGCTCCGGGACAGGGGTTCGCAATGAGCAGTTCTTC. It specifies CASSSGTGVRNEQFF.

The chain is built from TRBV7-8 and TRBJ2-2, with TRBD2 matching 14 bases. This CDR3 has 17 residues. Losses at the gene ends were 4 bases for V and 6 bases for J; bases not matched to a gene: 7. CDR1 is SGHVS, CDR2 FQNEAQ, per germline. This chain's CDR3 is CASSSPGTSGSSGELFF. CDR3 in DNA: TGTGCCAGCAGCTCACCTGGGACTAGCGGGAGTTCCGGGGAGCTGTTTTTT.

In DNA, the CDR3 is TGTGCCAGCAGCCTACTACAGGGGGCGCCAGGTGGCTACACCTTC. Translating it yields CASSLLQGAPGGYTF. This sequence joins TRBV7-9 and TRBJ1-2, with 9 bases matching TRBD1. The CDR3 consists of 15 residues. The V gene end was trimmed by 5 bases and the J gene end by 7 bases; junction bases not matched to a gene: 11. Germline V gene data show CDR1 as SEHNR and CDR2 as FQNEAQ (reference sequence).

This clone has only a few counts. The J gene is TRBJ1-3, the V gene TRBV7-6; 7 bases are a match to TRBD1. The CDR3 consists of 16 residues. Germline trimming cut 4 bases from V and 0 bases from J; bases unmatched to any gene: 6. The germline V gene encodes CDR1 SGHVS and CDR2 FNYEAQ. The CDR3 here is CASSSGQTSSGNTIYF. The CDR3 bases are TGTGCCAGCAGCTCGGGACAGACCAGCTCTGGAAACACCATATATTTT.

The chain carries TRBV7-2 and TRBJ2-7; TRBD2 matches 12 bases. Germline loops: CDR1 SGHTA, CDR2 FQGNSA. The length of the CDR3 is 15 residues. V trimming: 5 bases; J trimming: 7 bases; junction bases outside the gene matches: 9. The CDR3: CASSVSSGGAREQYF. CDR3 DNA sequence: TGTGCCAGCAGCGTCTCTAGCGGGGGGGCGAGGGAGCAGTACTTC.

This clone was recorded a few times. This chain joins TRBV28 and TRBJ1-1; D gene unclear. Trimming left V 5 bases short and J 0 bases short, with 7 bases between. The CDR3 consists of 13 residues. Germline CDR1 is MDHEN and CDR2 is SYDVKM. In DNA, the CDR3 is TGTGCCAGCAGTCCATCGGTGAACACTGAAGCTTTCTTT. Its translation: CASSPSVNTEAFF.

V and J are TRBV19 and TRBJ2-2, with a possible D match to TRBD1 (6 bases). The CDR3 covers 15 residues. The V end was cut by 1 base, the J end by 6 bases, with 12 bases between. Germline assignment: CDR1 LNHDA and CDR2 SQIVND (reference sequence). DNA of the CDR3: TGTGCCAGTAGTATAGTCACAGGGACGTCCGGGGAGCTGTTTTTT. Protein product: CASSIVTGTSGELFF.

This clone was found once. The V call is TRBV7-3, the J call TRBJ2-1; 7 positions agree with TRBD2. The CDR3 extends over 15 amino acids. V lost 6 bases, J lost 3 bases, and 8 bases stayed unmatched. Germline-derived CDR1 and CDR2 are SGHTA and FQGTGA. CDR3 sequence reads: CASSPLGGNYNEQFF. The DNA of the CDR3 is TGTGCCAGCAGTCCCCTGGGGGGGAACTACAATGAGCAGTTCTTC.

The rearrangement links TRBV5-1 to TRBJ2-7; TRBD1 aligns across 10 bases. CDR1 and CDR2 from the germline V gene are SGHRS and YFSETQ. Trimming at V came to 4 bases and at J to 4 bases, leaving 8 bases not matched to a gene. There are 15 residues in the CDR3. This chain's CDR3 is CASSRGTGDGYEQYF. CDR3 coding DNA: TGCGCCAGCAGCAGAGGGACAGGGGATGGTTACGAGCAGTACTTC.

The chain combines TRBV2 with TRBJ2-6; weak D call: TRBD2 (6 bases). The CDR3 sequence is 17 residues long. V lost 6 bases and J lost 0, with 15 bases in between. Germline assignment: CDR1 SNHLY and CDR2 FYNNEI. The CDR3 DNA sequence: TGTGCCAGCAGCCAGTGGACTACGACCTCTGGGGCCAACGTCCTGACTTTC. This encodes CASSQWTTTSGANVLTF.

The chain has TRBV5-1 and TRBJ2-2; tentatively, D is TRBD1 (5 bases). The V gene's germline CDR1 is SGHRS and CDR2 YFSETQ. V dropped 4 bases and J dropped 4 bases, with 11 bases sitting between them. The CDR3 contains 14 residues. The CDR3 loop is CASSPGPFTGELFF. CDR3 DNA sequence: TGCGCCAGCAGCCCAGGGCCATTCACCGGGGAGCTGTTTTTT.

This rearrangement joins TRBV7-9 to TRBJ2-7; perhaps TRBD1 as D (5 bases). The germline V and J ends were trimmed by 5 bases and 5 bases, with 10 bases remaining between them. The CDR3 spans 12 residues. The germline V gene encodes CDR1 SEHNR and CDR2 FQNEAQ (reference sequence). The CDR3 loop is CASSPDTDEQYF. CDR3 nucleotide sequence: TGTGCCAGCAGCCCGGACACGGACGAGCAGTACTTC.

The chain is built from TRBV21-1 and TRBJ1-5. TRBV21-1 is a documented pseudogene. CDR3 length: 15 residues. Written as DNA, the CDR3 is TGTGCCAGCAGCAGGCCCCGCGGGCCGAATCAGCCCCAGCATTTT. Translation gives CASSRPRGPNQPQHF.

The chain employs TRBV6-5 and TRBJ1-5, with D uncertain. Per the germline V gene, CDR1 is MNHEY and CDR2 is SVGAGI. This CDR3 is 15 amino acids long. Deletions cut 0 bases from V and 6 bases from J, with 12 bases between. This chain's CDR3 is CASSYSGRARQPQHF. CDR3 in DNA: TGTGCCAGCAGTTACTCAGGGAGGGCTCGTCAGCCCCAGCATTTT.

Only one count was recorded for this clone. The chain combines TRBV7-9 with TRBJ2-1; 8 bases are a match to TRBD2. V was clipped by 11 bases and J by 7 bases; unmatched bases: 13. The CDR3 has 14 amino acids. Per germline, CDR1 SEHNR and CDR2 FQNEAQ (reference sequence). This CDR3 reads CAGSERERRNEQFF. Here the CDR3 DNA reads TGTGCCGGCTCGGAGCGGGAGAGGCGAAATGAGCAGTTCTTC.

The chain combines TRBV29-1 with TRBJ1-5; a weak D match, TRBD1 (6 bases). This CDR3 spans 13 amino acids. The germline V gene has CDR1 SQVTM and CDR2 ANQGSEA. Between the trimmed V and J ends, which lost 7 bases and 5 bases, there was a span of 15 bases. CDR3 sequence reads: CSAWTAGDQPQHF. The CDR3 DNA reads TGCAGCGCCTGGACAGCCGGCGATCAGCCCCAGCATTTT.

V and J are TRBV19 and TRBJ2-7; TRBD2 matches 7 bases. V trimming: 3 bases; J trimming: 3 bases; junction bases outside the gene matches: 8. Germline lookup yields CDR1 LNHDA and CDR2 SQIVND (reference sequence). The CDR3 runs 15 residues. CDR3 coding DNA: TGTGCCAGTAGTATTGGGGACTATCCTTACTACGAGCAGTACTTC. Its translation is CASSIGDYPYYEQYF.

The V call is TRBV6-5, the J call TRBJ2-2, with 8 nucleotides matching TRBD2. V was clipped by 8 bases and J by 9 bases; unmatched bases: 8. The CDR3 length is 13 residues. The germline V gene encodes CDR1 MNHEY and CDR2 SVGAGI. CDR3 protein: CASWDGGDRELFF. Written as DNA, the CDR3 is TGTGCCAGCTGGGACGGGGGGGACCGGGAGCTGTTTTTT.

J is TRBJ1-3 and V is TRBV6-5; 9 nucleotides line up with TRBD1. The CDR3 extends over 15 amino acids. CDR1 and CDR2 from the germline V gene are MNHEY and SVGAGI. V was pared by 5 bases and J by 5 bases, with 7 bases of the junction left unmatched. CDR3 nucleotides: TGTGCCAGCAGTGTGGGTGGACAGGGGAGAAACACCATATATTTT. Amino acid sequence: CASSVGGQGRNTIYF.

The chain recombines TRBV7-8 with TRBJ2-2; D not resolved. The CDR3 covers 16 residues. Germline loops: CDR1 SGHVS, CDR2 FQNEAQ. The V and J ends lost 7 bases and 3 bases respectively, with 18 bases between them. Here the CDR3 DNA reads TGTGCCAGCACCCGATTCCTCGAGGTTCACACCGGGGAGCTGTTTTTT. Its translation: CASTRFLEVHTGELFF.

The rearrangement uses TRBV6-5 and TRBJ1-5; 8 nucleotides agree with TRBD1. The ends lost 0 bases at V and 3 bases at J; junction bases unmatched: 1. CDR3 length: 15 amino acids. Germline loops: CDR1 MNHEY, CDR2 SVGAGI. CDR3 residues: CASSYSTGDNQPQHF. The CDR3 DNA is TGTGCCAGCAGTTACTCGACAGGGGACAATCAGCCCCAGCATTTT.

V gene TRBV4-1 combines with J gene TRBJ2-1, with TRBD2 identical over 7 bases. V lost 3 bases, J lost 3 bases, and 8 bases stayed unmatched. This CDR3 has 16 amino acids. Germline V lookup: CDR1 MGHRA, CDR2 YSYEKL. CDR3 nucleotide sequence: TGCGCCAGCAGCCATCGAGGCGGGAGCAACTACAATGAGCAGTTCTTC. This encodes CASSHRGGSNYNEQFF.

The CDR3 DNA is TGTGCCAGCAGCTCCGGGGGGCCGAACACCGGGGAGCTGTTTTTT. This gives the protein CASSSGGPNTGELFF. The chain carries TRBV9 and TRBJ2-2; possible D gene TRBD2, 7 bases. Deletions cut 4 bases from V and 0 bases from J, with 10 bases between. This CDR3 contains 15 residues. CDR1 and CDR2 (germline): SGDLS, YYNGEE.

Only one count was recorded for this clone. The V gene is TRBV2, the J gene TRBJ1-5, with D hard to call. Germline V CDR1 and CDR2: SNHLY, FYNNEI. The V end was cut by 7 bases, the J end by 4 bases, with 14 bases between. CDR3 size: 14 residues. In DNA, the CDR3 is TGTGCCAGCAAGGTCGAGGGAGGAAATCAGCCCCAGCATTTT. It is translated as CASKVEGGNQPQHF.

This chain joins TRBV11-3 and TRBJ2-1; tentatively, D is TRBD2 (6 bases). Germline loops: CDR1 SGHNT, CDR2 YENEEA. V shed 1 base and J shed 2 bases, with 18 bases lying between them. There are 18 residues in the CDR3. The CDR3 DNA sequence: TGTGCCAGCAGCTTAGCACCCCCAGGGACTTACACCTACAATGAGCAGTTCTTC. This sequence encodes CASSLAPPGTYTYNEQFF.